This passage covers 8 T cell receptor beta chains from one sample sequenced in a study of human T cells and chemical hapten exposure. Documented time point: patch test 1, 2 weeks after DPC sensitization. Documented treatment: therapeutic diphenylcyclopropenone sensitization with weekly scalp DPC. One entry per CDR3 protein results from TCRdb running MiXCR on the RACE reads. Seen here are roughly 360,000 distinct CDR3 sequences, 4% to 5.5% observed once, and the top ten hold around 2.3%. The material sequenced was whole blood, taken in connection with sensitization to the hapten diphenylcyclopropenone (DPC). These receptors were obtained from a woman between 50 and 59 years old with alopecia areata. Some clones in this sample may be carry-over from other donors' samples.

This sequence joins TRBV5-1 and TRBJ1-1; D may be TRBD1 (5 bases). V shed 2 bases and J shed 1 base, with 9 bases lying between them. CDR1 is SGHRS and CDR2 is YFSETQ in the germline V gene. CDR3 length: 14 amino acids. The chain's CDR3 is CASSFEGRNTEAFF. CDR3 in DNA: TGCGCCAGCAGCTTTGAGGGACGGAACACTGAAGCTTTCTTT.

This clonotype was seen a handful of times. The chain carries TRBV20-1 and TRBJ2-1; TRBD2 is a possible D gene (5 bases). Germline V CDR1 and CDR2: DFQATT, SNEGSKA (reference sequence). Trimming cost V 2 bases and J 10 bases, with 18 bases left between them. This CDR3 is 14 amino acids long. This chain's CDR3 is CSARWEPTLTEQFF. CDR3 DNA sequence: TGCAGTGCTAGATGGGAGCCCACCTTGACGGAGCAGTTCTTC.

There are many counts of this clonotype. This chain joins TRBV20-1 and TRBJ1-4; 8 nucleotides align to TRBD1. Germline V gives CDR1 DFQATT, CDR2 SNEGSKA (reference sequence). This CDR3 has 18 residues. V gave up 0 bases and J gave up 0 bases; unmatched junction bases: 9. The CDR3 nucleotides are TGCAGTGCTAGAGATGGAACAGGGGGAGTTGCAACTAATGAAAAACTGTTTTTT. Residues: CSARDGTGGVATNEKLFF.

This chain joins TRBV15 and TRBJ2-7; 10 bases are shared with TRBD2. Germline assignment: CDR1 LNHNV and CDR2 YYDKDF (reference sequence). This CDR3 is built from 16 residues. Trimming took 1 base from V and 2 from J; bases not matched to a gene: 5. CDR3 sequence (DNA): TGTGCCACCAGCAGAGGACCCACTAGCGGGACCTACGAGCAGTACTTC. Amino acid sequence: CATSRGPTSGTYEQYF.

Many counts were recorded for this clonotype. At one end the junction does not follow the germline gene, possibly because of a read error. The CDR3 DNA sequence: TGCAGCGTTGGACCGCAGGGCCTCTTC. Its translation is CSVGPQGLF. This chain joins TRBV29-1 and TRBJ2-1, with D perhaps TRBD1 (5 bases). This CDR3 contains 9 residues. The germline CDR1 and CDR2 sequences are SQVTM and ANQGSEA.

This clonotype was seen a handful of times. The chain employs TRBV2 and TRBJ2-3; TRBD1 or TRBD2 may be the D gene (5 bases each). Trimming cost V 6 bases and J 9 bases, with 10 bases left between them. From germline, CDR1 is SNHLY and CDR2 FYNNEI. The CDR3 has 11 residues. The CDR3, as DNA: TGTGCCAGCAGGGGGGTAGACACGCAGTATTTT. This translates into CASRGVDTQYF.

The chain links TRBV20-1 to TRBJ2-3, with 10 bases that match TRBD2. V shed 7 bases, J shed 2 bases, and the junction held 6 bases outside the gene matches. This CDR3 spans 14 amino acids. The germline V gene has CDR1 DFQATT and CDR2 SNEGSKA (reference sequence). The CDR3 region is CSVLAGGATDTQYF. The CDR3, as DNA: TGCAGTGTCTTAGCGGGAGGAGCCACAGATACGCAGTATTTT.

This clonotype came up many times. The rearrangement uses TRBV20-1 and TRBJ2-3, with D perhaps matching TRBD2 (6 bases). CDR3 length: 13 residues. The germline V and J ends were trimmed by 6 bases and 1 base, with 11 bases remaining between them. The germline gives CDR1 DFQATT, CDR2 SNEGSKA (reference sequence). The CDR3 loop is CSARLAGTDTQYF. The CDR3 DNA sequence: TGCAGTGCCCGTTTAGCGGGCACAGATACGCAGTATTTT.